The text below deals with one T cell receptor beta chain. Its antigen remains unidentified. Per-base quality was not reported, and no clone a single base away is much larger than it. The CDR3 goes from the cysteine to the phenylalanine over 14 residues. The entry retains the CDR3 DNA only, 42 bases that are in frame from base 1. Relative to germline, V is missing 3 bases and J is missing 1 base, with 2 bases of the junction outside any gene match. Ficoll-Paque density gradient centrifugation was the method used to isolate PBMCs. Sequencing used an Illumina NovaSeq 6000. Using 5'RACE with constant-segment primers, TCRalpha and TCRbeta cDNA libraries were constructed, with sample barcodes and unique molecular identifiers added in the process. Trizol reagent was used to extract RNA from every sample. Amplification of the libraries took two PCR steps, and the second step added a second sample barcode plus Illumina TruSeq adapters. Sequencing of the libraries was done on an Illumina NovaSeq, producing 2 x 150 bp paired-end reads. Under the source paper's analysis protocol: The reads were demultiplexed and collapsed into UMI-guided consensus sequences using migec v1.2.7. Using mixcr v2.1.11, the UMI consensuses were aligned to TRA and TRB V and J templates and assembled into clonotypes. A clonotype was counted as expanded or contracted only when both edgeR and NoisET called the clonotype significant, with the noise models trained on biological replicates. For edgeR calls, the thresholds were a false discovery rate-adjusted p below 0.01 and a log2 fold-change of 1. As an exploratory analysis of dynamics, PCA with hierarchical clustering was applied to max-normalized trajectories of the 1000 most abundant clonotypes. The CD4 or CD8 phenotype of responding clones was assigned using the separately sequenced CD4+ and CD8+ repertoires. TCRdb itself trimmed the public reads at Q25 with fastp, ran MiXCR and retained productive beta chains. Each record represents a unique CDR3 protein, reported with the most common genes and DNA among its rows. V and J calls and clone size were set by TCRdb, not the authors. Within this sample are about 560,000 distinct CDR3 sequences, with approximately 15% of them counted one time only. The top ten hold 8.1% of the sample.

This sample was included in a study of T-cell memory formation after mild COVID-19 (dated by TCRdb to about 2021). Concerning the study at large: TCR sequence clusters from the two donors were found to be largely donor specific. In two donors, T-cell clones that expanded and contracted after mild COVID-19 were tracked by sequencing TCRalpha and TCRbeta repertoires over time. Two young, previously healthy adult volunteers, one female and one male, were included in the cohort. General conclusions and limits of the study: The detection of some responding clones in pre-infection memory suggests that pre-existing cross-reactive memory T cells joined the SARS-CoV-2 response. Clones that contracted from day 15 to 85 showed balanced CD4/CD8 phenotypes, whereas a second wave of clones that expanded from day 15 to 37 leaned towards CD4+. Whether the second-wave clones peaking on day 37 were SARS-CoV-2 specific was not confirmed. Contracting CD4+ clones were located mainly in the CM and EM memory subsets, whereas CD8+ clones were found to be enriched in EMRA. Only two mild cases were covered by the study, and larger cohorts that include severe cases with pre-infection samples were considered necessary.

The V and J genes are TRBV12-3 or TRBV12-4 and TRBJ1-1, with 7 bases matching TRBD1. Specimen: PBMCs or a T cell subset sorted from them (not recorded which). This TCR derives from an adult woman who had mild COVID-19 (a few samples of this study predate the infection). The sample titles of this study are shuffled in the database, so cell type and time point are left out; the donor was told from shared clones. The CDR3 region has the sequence CASSFYRGNTEAFF. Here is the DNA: TGTGCCAGCAGTTTTTACAGGGGGAACACTGAAGCTTTCTTT.